The present T cell receptor (beta chain) was sequenced within a study of OX40 agonist ivuxolimab in advanced cancers. Study context: Mean age approximately 55 years, range about 20 to 79; just over 80% male. Study-wide results and limits: A proportion of nonresponders additionally exhibited low normalized T-cell clonal expansion. Patients who responded partially at 0.1-3.0 mg/kg showed clonal expansion ranking among the lowest.

This clone was counted a few times. As yet, its antigen is unknown. The assay was immunoSEQ multiplex PCR, and TCRdb's table has in-frame clones only and misses some. The sample yields 15,000 to 20,000 clones, roughly 91% seen once. Trimming shortened V by 6 bases and J by 7 bases, and 22 bases separated the two germline ends. This CDR3 comprises 16 residues. Germline lookup yields CDR1 MDHEN and CDR2 SYDVKM. The chain has TRBV28 and TRBJ2-1; D perhaps matches TRBD1 (6 bases). The clonotype was recovered from an adult with an advanced solid tumor such as melanoma, head and neck, liver or kidney cancer. Sequencing used CD4+ or CD8+ T cells sorted from blood, obtained in a trial of the OX40 agonist ivuxolimab. The CDR3 loop reads CASSPSTGKKWNEQFF. The CDR3 DNA reads as TGTGCCAGCAGCCCTAGCACAGGGAAAAAATGGAATGAGCAGTTCTTC. Complete variable domain (other parts from reference TRBV28 and TRBJ2-1): DVKVTQSSRYLVKRTGEKVFLECVQDMDHENMFWYRQDPGLGLRLIYFSYDVKMKEKGDIPEGYSVSREKKERFSLILESASTNQTSMYLCASSPSTGKKWNEQFFGPGTRLTVL.